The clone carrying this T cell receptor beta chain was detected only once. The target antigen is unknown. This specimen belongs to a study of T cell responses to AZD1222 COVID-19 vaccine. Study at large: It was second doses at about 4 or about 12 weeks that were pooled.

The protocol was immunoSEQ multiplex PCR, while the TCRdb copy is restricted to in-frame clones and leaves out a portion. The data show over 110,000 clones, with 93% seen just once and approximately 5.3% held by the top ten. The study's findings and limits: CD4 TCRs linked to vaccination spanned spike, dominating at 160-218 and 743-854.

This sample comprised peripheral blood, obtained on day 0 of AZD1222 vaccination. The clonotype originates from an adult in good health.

The CDR3 DNA follows: TGTGCCAGCAGCACCTCTCCGGGACTAAACGACAATGAGCAGTTCTTC. This codes for CASSTSPGLNDNEQFF. This chain links TRBV14 with TRBJ2-1; 7 bases fit TRBD2. With V trimmed by 5 bases and J by 5 bases, 12 bases remained unmatched. CDR3 length: 16 amino acids. CDR1 SGHDN and CDR2 FVKESK come from the germline V gene.